Below, one T cell receptor beta chain is given with its context. The record originates from a study of memory CD4+ T cells and cytomegalovirus serostatus. In the authors' workflow: After removing out-of-frame reads, 2 million to 2.5 million distinct TCRbeta sequences remained. Assay: immunoSEQ multiplex PCR; the TCRdb copy retains only in-frame clones and omits some. V, J and clone size derive from that table, while D and trimming were established from the DNA sequence. The data hold 50,000 to 65,000 clones, with about 80% observed a single time. The sort gate was single viable CD3+CD4+CD8-CD45RO+ cells for memory CD4+ T cells. The origin of this receptor is an adult in good health and CMV-seropositive. The sequenced sample was memory CD4+ T cells from blood.

The CDR3 sequence: CASSLDQPQHF. The CDR3 nucleotides are TGTGCCAGCAGCTTGGACCAGCCCCAGCATTTT. The rearrangement joins TRBV5-6 to TRBJ1-5; D remains ambiguous. The CDR3 has 11 amino acids. CDR1 is SGHDT and CDR2 is YYEEEE in the germline V gene. V was clipped by 0 bases and J by 7 bases, with 2 bases between them.